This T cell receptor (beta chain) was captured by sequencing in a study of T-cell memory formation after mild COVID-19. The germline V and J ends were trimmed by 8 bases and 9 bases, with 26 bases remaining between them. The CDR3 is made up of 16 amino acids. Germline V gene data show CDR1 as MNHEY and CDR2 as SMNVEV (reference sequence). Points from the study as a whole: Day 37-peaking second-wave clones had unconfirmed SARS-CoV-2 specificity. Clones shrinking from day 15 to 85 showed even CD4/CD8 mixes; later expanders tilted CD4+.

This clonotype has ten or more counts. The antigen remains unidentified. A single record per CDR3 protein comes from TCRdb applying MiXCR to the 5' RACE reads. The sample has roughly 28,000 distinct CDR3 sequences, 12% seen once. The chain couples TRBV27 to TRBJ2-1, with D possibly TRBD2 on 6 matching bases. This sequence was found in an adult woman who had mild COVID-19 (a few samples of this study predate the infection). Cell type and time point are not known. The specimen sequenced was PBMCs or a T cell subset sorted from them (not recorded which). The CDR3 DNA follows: TGTGCCAGCCGTCCCCGGCCGGGGTGGGAGGCGGGTGAGCAGTTCTTC. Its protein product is CASRPRPGWEAGEQFF.